This T cell receptor beta chain was identified in a study of cytomegalovirus exposure and HLA in healthy donors. The PCR was carried out with 60 Vbeta primers and 13 Jbeta primers. In the authors' methods: Later, an analysis found roughly 80 million unique TCR beta chains, and 9.5 million to 12 million of these were shared. Here immunoSEQ multiplex PCR was the method, and the copy in TCRdb shows in-frame clones only, minus some. The V and J calls and the clone size are those of that table, but D and trimming were determined from the DNA. The sample lists about 88,000 clones, 90% occurring once. In the case of this clone: Its specificity is not known.

General study points: Rare TCR sequences predominated, though certain public TCRs were found in many donors.

Germline values: CDR1 LNHDA, CDR2 SQIVND (reference sequence). The CDR3 has 18 residues. V gave up 0 bases and J gave up 0 bases, with 15 bases separating them. This TCR came from a man aged 18 to 29 in good health and CMV-seronegative. The sample taken for sequencing was PBMCs. This chain joins TRBV19 and TRBJ1-5, with D possibly being TRBD1 (6 bases). The CDR3 nucleotides are TGTGCCAGTAGTATAGAGCGGCGCAGGGGAATTAGCAATCAGCCCCAGCATTTT. Protein sequence: CASSIERRRGISNQPQHF.